This TCR beta chain was retrieved from a study of cytomegalovirus exposure and HLA in healthy donors. CDR1 LNHNV and CDR2 YYDKDF come from the germline V gene (reference sequence). The CDR3 consists of 13 residues. The V end was cut by 1 base, the J end by 4 bases, with 8 bases between. PCR involved 60 Vbeta and 13 Jbeta primers. TCRdb's table, derived via immunoSEQ multiplex PCR, lists solely in-frame clones and lacks some. The sample lists 150,000 to 200,000 clones; 80% were seen once. On this clone: The antigen is not known.

Study results and caveats: A later analysis showed that HLA-associated TCR beta chains had undergone more clonal expansion than equally common others.

The source is a man between 25 and 39 years old in good health and CMV-seropositive. The chain carries TRBV15 and TRBJ2-7; no firm D call. Sequenced material: PBMCs. The CDR3 here is CATSRVNFYEQYF. Written as DNA, the CDR3 is TGTGCCACCAGCAGAGTTAACTTTTACGAGCAGTACTTC.